This T cell receptor beta chain was documented in a study of T cells after yellow fever vaccination. About the study: Any fraction with a low cell number was prepared using SMART-Seq v4 Ultra Low Input.

TCRdb processed the 5' RACE reads anew with MiXCR; each CDR3 protein has one entry. This repertoire shows approximately 340,000 distinct CDR3 sequences, about 8.7% found once; its top ten account for 18%. The CDR3 has 16 residues. The V end was cut by 3 bases, the J end by 7 bases, with 16 bases between. CDR1 is KGHSH, CDR2 LQKENI, per germline. Notes on the study in general: Booster samples showed a return of most primary-vaccination clones (approximately 95% CD4, 88% CD8). FACS-sorted repertoires could contain abundant clonotypes contaminating from the bulk population.

As regards this clonotype: Its antigen is not identified.

Here the sequenced sample was PBMCs, taken on the day of the first yellow fever vaccination. The sequence was obtained from a man younger than 35 who received the YFV17D yellow fever vaccine. The J gene is TRBJ1-6, the V gene TRBV18, with D perhaps TRBD1 (6 bases). CDR3 in DNA: TGTGCCAGCTCACCTGGGGGCACTGTATCCAATTCACCCCTCCACTTT. Translating gives CASSPGGTVSNSPLHF.